Shown below are 12 T cell receptor beta chains from a single sample sequenced in a study of T cells after yellow fever vaccination. TCRdb processed the 5' RACE reads anew with MiXCR; each CDR3 protein has one entry. The sample records fewer than 400,000 distinct CDR3 sequences, around 10% being singletons. The source was CD4+ T cells sorted from PBMCs, collected 45 days after the yellow fever booster vaccination. These receptors all come from a man aged 18 to 35 who received the YFV17D yellow fever vaccine.

Points on this clonotype: This sequence may be a read error, since a much larger clone differs from it by one base. The chain has TRBV4-2 and TRBJ2-2; tentatively, D is TRBD2 (6 bases). This CDR3 spans 15 amino acids. The V end lost 2 bases, the J end lost 1 base, and 8 bases lay between the germline ends. Germline V gives CDR1 LGHNA, CDR2 YNFKEQ. CDR3: CASSQSGLNTGELFF. In DNA, the CDR3 is TGTGCCAGCAGCCAATCGGGACTGAACACCGGGGAGCTGTTTTTT.

In its sample, this clonotype was seen a few times. V gene TRBV4-3 combines with J gene TRBJ1-2, with a possible D match to TRBD1 (5 bases). The V and J ends lost 3 bases and 8 bases respectively, with 16 bases between them. This CDR3 has 14 amino acids. CDR1 and CDR2 from the germline V gene are LGHNA and YSLEER. The CDR3 loop reads CASSHPLLGDGYTF. The CDR3 DNA is TGCGCCAGCAGCCATCCCCTTCTAGGGGACGGCTACACCTTC.

This clonotype was found a few times. This CDR3 reads CASSVEDYSGNTIYF. The CDR3 DNA reads TGTGCCAGCAGCGTAGAAGATTACTCTGGAAACACCATATATTTT. The rearrangement joins TRBV9 to TRBJ1-3; D uncertain. The CDR3 extends over 15 amino acids. Trimming shortened V by 0 bases and J by 0 bases, and 7 bases separated the two germline ends. Germline V gene lookup returns CDR1 SGDLS and CDR2 YYNGEE.

This clonotype has more than one count but fewer than ten. This sequence joins TRBV24-1 and TRBJ2-3; a possible D gene is TRBD2 (6 bases). This CDR3 is 17 amino acids long. Germline lookup yields CDR1 KGHDR and CDR2 SFDVKD. The V gene lost 4 bases and the J gene lost 5 bases, with 21 bases spanning the gap. CDR3 loop: CATSENRLGPHGDTQYF. The CDR3 DNA is TGTGCCACCAGTGAAAATCGACTAGGTCCACACGGAGATACGCAGTATTTT.

The V call is TRBV5-6, the J call TRBJ2-2; a possible D gene is TRBD2 (5 bases). The CDR3 has 12 residues. Trimming removed 4 bases at V and 6 bases at J, with 7 bases between. Germline V lookup: CDR1 SGHDT, CDR2 YYEEEE. In nucleotides, the CDR3 is TGTGCCAGCAGCCCCGGGGCCGGGGAGCTGTTTTTT. This translates into CASSPGAGELFF. Filled out from reference TRBV5-6 and TRBJ2-2, the complete variable domain reads DAGVTQSPTHLIKTRGQQVTLRCSPKSGHDTVSWYQQALGQGPQFIFQYYEEEERQRGNFPDRFSGHQFPNYSSELNVNALLLGDSALYLCASSPGAGELFFGEGSRLTVL.

This clonotype showed up just a few times. V gene TRBV12-3 or TRBV12-4 combines with J gene TRBJ1-1; D unresolved. Between the trimmed V and J ends, which lost 3 bases and 4 bases, there was a span of 3 bases. This CDR3 spans 11 amino acids. CDR3 loop: CASSFVTEAFF. In DNA, the CDR3 is TGTGCCAGCAGTTTTGTCACTGAAGCTTTCTTT.

This clonotype has only a few counts. The J gene is TRBJ1-1, the V gene TRBV4-2; 8 bases agree with TRBD1. Trimming took 5 bases from V and 6 from J; bases not matched to a gene: 5. The CDR3 spans 13 residues. The germline V gene has CDR1 LGHNA and CDR2 YNFKEQ. Here the CDR3 DNA reads TGTGCCAGCAGCAGCGACAGGGGCCCTGAAGCTTTCTTT. Translating gives CASSSDRGPEAFF.

This clonotype was detected many times. The chain employs TRBV2 and TRBJ2-3; D uncertain. The CDR3 spans 12 residues. Germline V gene sequence: CDR1 SNHLY, CDR2 FYNNEI. Trimming stripped 6 bases from V and 5 bases from J, with 9 bases between. CDR3 protein: CASSPLEDTQYF. The CDR3 nucleotides are TGTGCCAGCAGCCCCCTAGAAGATACGCAGTATTTT.

This rearrangement joins TRBV28 to TRBJ2-6, with a possible D match to TRBD1 (6 bases). V was shortened by 5 bases and J by 2 bases, with 13 bases between the two germline ends. Germline-derived CDR1 and CDR2 are MDHEN and SYDVKM. The CDR3 consists of 16 residues. Here the CDR3 reads CASSIPGEPGANVLTF. CDR3 sequence (DNA): TGTGCCAGCAGTATCCCAGGGGAACCTGGGGCCAACGTCCTGACTTTC. Full variable domain (missing parts from reference TRBV28 and TRBJ2-6): DVKVTQSSRYLVKRTGEKVFLECVQDMDHENMFWYRQDPGLGLRLIYFSYDVKMKEKGDIPEGYSVSREKKERFSLILESASTNQTSMYLCASSIPGEPGANVLTFGAGSRLTVL.

This clonotype was detected a few times. This chain links TRBV12-3 or TRBV12-4 with TRBJ1-5, with TRBD1 matching 8 bases. Trimming removed 2 bases from V and 3 bases from J; junction bases left unmatched: 6. The CDR3 extends over 16 amino acids. In nucleotides, the CDR3 is TGTGCCAGCAGTTTAAAAGGGACAGGCCACAATCAGCCCCAGCATTTT. Its protein product is CASSLKGTGHNQPQHF.

This clonotype turned up a few times. The junction shows a germline mismatch at one end, possibly a read error. V and J are TRBV13 and TRBJ1-2; D is perhaps TRBD1 (5 bases). The CDR3 contains 15 residues. Germline assignment: CDR1 PRHDT and CDR2 FYEKMQ (reference sequence). The CDR3 DNA reads as TGTGTCAGCAGCCTCGGGGGGAAGACATCGTATGGCTACACCTTC. Translation gives CVSSLGGKTSYGYTF.

This clonotype was observed a handful of times. The V and J genes are TRBV18 and TRBJ1-2, with 9 bases aligning to TRBD1. J lost 6 bases, V lost 6 bases, and 2 bases had no gene match. The germline CDR1 and CDR2 sequences are KGHSH and LQKENI. This CDR3 has 12 residues. CDR3 in DNA: TGTGCCAGCTCCGGGGACAGGGATGGCTACACCTTC. Its protein is CASSGDRDGYTF.